This T cell receptor beta chain was captured in a study of shared clonotypes between healthy human individuals. Regarding the study as a whole: On the whole, naive subsets had larger estimated richness than memory subsets had. It was observed that around 5% of naive CD4 clonotypes were shared across a handful of donors.

Concerning this clone: The target antigen is unknown.

At the deep level, the assay was run. TCRdb's table, derived via immunoSEQ multiplex PCR, lists solely in-frame clones and lacks some. The table lists around 100,000 clones, around 71% of them singletons. The sequencing input was memory CD8+ T cells sorted from blood. The subset is: CD45RO+ cells pooled with CCR7-negative TemRA cells. This receptor was obtained from a woman in her thirties in good health.

The CDR3 region has the DNA TGTGCCAGCTCACCCGGGGGGGCTAGCACAGATACGCAGTATTTT. As protein: CASSPGGASTDTQYF. The chain employs TRBV18 and TRBJ2-3; TRBD2 aligns across 8 bases. The CDR3 runs 15 residues. Germline trimming cut 3 bases from V and 0 bases from J; bases unmatched to any gene: 2. Germline values: CDR1 KGHSH, CDR2 LQKENI.